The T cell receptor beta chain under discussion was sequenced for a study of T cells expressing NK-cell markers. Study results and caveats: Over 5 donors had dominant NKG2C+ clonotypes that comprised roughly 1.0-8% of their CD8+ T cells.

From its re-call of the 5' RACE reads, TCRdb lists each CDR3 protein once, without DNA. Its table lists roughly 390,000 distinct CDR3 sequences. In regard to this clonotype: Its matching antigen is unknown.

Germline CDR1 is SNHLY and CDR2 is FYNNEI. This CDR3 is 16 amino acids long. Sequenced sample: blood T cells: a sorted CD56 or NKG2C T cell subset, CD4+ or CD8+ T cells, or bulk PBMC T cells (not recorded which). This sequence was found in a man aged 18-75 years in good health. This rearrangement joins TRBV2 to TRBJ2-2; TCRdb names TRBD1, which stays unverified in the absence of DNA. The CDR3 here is CASSGIRGRGPGELFF.